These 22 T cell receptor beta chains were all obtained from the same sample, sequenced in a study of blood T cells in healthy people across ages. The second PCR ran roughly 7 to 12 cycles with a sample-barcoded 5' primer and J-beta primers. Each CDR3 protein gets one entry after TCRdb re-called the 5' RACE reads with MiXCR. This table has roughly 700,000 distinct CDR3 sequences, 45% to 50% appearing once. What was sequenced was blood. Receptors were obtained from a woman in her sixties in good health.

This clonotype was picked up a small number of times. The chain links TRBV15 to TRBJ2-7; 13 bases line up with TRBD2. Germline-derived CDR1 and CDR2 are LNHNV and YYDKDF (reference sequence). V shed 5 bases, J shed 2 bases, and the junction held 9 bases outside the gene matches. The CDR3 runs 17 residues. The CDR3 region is CATSAVGLAGAAYEQYF. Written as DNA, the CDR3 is TGTGCCACCAGCGCGGTTGGACTAGCGGGAGCAGCCTACGAGCAGTACTTC. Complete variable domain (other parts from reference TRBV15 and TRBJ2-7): DAMVIQNPRYQVTQFGKPVTLSCSQTLNHNVMYWYQQKSSQAPKLLFHYYDKDFNNEADTPDNFQSRRPNTSFCFLDIRSPGLGDTAMYLCATSAVGLAGAAYEQYFGPGTRLTVT.

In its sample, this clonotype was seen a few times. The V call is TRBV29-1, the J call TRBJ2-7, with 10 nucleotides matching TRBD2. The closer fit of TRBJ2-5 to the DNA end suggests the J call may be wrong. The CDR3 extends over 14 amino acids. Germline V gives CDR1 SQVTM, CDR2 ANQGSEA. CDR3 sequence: CSAKNSGRRGTQYF. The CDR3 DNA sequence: TGCAGTGCCAAGAATAGCGGGAGGAGGGGGACCCAGTACTTC.

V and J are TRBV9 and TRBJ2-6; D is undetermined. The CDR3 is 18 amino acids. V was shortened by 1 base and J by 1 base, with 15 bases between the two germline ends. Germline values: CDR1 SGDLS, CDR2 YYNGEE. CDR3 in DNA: TGTGCCAGCAGCGTATTTAGCCCCGGAACGTCTGGGGCCAACGTCCTGACTTTC. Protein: CASSVFSPGTSGANVLTF. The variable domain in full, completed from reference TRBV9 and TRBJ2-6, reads DSGVTQTPKHLITATGQRVTLRCSPRSGDLSVYWYQQSLDQGLQFLIQYYNGEERAKGNILERFSAQQFPDLHSELNLSSLELGDSALYFCASSVFSPGTSGANVLTFGAGSRLTVL.

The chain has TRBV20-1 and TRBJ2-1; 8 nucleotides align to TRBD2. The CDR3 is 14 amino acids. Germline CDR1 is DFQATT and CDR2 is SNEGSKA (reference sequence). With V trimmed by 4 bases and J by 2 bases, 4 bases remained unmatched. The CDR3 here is CSAIAGGPYNEQFF. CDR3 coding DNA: TGCAGTGCTATTGCGGGGGGCCCCTACAATGAGCAGTTCTTC.

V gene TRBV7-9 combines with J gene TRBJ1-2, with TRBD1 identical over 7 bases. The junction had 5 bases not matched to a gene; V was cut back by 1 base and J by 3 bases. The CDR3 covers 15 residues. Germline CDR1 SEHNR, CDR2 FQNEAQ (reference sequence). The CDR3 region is CASSLEGTAYYGYTF. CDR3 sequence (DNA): TGTGCCAGCAGCTTAGAAGGGACAGCCTACTATGGCTACACCTTC.

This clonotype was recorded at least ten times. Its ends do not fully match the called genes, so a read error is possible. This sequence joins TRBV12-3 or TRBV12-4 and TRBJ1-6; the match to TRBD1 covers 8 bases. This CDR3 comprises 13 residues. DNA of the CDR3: TGTGCCAGCACTTTACAGGGGGGTTCACCCCTCCACTTT. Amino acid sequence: CASTLQGGSPLHF.

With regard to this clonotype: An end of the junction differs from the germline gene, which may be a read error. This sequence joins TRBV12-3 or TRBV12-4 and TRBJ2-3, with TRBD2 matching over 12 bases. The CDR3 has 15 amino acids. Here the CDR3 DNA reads TGTGCCAGCAGGTGGACTAGCGGGACCACAGATGCGCAGTATTTT. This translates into CASRWTSGTTDAQYF.

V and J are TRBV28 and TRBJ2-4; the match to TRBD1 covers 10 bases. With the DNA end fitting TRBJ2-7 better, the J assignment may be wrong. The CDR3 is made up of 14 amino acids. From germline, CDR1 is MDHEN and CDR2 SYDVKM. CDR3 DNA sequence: TGTGCCAGCTTCCCCGGGACAGGGGCCTACGAGCAGTACTTC. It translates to CASFPGTGAYEQYF.

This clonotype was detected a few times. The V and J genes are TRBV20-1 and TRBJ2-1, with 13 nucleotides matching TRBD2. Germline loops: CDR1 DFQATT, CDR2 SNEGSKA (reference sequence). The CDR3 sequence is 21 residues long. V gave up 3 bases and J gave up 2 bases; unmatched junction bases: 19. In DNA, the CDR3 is TGCAGTGCTAGCGTCCGGACTAGCGGGAGTAATAGGAGGTTCGCCTACAATGAGCAGTTCTTC. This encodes CSASVRTSGSNRRFAYNEQFF.

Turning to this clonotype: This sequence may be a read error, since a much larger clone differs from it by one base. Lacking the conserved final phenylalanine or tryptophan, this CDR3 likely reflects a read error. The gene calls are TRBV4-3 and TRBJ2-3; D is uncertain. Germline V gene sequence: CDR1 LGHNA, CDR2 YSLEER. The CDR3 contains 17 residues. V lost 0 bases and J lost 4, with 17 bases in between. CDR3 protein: CASSQESGQLVSDTQYY. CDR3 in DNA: TGCGCCAGCAGCCAAGAGTCGGGCCAACTGGTTTCAGATACGCAGTATTAT.

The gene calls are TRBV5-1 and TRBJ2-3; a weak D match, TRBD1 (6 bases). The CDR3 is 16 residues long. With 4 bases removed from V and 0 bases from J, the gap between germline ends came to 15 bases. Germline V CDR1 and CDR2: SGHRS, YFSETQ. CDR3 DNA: TGCGCCAGCAGCCCGGGACACGGACTGAGCACAGATACGCAGTATTTT. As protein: CASSPGHGLSTDTQYF.

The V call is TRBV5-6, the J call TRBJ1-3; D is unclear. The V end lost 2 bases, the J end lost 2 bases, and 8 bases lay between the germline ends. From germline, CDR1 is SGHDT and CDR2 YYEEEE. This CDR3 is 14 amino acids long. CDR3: CASSFGRPGNTIYF. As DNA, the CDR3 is TGTGCCAGCAGCTTTGGGAGGCCTGGAAACACCATATATTTT.

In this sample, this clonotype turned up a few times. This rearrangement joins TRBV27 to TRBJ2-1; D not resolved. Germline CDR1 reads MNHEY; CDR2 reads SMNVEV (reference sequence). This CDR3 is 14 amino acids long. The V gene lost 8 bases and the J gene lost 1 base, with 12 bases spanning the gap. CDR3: CASHVVGSYNEQFF. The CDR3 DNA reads TGTGCCAGCCATGTAGTGGGATCCTACAATGAGCAGTTCTTC.

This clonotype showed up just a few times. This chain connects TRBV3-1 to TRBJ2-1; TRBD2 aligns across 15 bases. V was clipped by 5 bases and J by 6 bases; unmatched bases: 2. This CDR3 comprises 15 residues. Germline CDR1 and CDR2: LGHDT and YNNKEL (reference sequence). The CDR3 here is CASSWGLAGGNEQFF. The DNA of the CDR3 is TGTGCCAGCAGCTGGGGACTAGCGGGAGGCAATGAGCAGTTCTTC.

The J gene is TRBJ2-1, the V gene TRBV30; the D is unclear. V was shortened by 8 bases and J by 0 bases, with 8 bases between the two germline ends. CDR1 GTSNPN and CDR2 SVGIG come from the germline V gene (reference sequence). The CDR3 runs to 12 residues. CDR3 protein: CAGASSYNEQFF. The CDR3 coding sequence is TGTGCCGGTGCGAGCTCCTACAATGAGCAGTTCTTC.

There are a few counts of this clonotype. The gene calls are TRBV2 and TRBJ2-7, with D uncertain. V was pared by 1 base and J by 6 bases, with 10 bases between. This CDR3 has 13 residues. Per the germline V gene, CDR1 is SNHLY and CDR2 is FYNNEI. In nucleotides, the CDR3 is TGTGCCAGCAGTGAAGAGGTAAAGACCGAGCAGTACTTC. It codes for CASSEEVKTEQYF.

CDR3 sequence reads: CATLEYTSGSYEQYF. The DNA of the CDR3 is TGTGCCACGCTCGAATATACTAGCGGTTCGTACGAGCAGTACTTC. This rearrangement joins TRBV18 to TRBJ2-5, with 8 nucleotides matching TRBD2. The assigned J gene may be wrong: the sequence end matches TRBJ2-7 better. This CDR3 comprises 15 residues. The germline CDR1 and CDR2 sequences are KGHSH and LQKENI.

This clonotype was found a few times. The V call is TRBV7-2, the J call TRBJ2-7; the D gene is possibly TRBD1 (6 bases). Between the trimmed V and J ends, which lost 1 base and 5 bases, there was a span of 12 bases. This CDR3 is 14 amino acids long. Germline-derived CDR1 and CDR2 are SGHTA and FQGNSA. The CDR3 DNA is TGTGCCAGCAGCTTAGACAGGGTTGGGCACGAGCAGTACTTC. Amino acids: CASSLDRVGHEQYF.

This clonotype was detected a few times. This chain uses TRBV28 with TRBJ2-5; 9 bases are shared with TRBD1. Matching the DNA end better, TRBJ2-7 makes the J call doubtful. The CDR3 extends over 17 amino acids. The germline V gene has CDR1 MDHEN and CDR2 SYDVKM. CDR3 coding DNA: TGTGCCAGCAGTTCCTCCTCCCGGGACAGGGCCCTATACGAGCAGTACTTC. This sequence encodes CASSSSSRDRALYEQYF.

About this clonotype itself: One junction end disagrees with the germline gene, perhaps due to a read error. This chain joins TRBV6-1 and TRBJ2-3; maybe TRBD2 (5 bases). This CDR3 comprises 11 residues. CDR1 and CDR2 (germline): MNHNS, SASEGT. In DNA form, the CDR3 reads TGTGCCAGCCTGCGGGCAGATGCGCAGTATTTT. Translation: CASLRADAQYF.

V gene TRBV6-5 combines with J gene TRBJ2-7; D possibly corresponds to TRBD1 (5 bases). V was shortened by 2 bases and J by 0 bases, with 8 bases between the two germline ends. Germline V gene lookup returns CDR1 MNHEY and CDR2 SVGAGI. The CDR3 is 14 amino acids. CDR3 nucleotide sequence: TGTGCCAGCAGTTACGGGCAGGGCTCCTACGAGCAGTACTTC. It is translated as CASSYGQGSYEQYF.

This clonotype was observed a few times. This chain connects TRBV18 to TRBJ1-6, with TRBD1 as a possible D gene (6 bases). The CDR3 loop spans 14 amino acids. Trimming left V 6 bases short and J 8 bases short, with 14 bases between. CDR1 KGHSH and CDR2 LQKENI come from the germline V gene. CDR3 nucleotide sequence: TGTGCCAGCTCTCCCGGGGGGCAGGATTCACCCCTCCACTTT. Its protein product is CASSPGGQDSPLHF.